Reported below is one T cell receptor beta chain. Its target is not known. Germline assignment: CDR1 LNHNV and CDR2 YYDKDF (reference sequence). J gave up 1 base and V 5 bases, and 6 bases lay outside the gene matches. CDR3 length equals 15 residues. This sample was included in a study of cytomegalovirus exposure and HLA in healthy donors. Points from the study as a whole: Later on, a genetic analysis was performed. It linked a missense variant in DCLRE1C with V- and J-gene trimming of TCR beta.

The study sampled nominally healthy donors, though unrecorded immune exposures were likely. In the PCR, 60 Vbeta and 13 Jbeta primers were used. The assay was immunoSEQ multiplex PCR, and TCRdb's table has in-frame clones only and misses some. Here the sample spans about 82,000 clones, 65% to 80% being singletons. The clonotype was recovered from a human donor in good health. The material sequenced was PBMCs. The chain joins TRBV15 to TRBJ1-2, with 8 bases fitting TRBD1. CDR3: CATSDGTGLNYGYTF. The CDR3 bases are TGTGCCACCAGCGACGGGACAGGCCTTAACTATGGCTACACCTTC.